These 12 T cell receptor beta chains originate from one sample sequenced in a study of T cells in Graves' hyperthyroidism and ophthalmopathy. What was amplified from RNA transcripts were TCR beta CDR3 regions. The TCR CDR3 first-round RT-PCR relied on the HTBI primer set. MiXCR was run by TCRdb on the multiplex PCR reads, yielding one entry per CDR3 protein. The sample shows around 600,000 distinct CDR3 sequences, more than 12% of them seen only once. The sample was blood. The receptors here all came from a woman in her forties or fifties with Graves' ophthalmopathy.

This clonotype was detected ten times or more. V is TRBV13 and J is TRBJ2-7; 8 bases match TRBD2. V lost 10 bases to trimming and J lost 3 bases; unmatched junction nucleotides: 8. Germline V CDR1 and CDR2: PRHDT, FYEKMQ (reference sequence). The CDR3 totals 13 residues. The CDR3 coding sequence is TGTGCCACCCTGGGGGGACTAGACTACGAGCAGTACTTC. Protein product: CATLGGLDYEQYF.

This clonotype came up many times. V and J are TRBV7-2 and TRBJ2-1; D is undetermined. This CDR3 has 12 residues. Germline assignment: CDR1 SGHTA and CDR2 FQGNSA. Trimming took off 4 bases at V and 10 bases at J, with 11 bases between the two ends. The CDR3 loop is CASSSSLREQFF. In DNA, the CDR3 is TGTGCCAGCAGCTCGAGTTTGAGGGAGCAGTTCTTC.

The chain employs TRBV18 and TRBJ1-2; D is possibly TRBD1 (5 bases). V was trimmed by 3 bases and J by 3 bases, leaving 11 bases between them. Germline values: CDR1 KGHSH, CDR2 LQKENI. This CDR3 has 14 amino acids. CDR3: CASSPVGPHYGYTF. CDR3 nucleotide sequence: TGTGCCAGCTCACCGGTGGGACCCCACTATGGCTACACCTTC.

The V gene is TRBV7-9, the J gene TRBJ2-7, with 10 bases fitting TRBD2. The CDR3 contains 18 residues. J was trimmed by 4 bases and V by 5 bases; bases with no gene match: 17. Germline loops: CDR1 SEHNR, CDR2 FQNEAQ (reference sequence). The CDR3, as DNA: TGTGCCAGCAGCCTAACCGCCGCTAGCGGGGGAGTAAGGTACGAGCAGTACTTC. Protein: CASSLTAASGGVRYEQYF.

This clonotype was found many times. The V and J genes are TRBV6-1 and TRBJ1-5; 7 positions match TRBD1. CDR1 MNHNS and CDR2 SASEGT come from the germline V gene. The CDR3 is 12 residues long. Losses at the gene ends were 8 bases for V and 4 bases for J; bases not matched to a gene: 2. The CDR3 protein is CASGTDNQPQHF. CDR3 sequence (DNA): TGTGCCAGCGGGACAGATAATCAGCCCCAGCATTTT.

This clonotype appeared a few times. V and J are TRBV12-3 or TRBV12-4 and TRBJ2-1, with 9 bases identical to TRBD1. CDR3 size: 18 residues. With 4 bases clipped from V and 1 base from J, the junction kept 11 bases outside the gene matches. In nucleotides, the CDR3 is TGTGCCAGCAGTTCGATTCGAACCGGGACAGGGTCCTACAATGAGCAGTTCTTC. This gives the protein CASSSIRTGTGSYNEQFF.

This clonotype occurred many times. The chain carries TRBV12-3 or TRBV12-4 and TRBJ1-1; 7 bases are a match to TRBD1. The trim removed 6 bases at V and 0 bases at J, leaving 7 bases unmatched. CDR3 size: 15 residues. This CDR3 reads CASSPDGTVNTEAFF. CDR3 in DNA: TGTGCCAGCAGCCCAGACGGGACAGTGAACACTGAAGCTTTCTTT.

This clonotype was seen at least ten times. This chain uses TRBV9 with TRBJ2-1; tentatively, D is TRBD1 (5 bases). V lost 3 bases to trimming and J lost 4 bases, with 14 bases between them. The CDR3 covers 15 residues. Germline loops: CDR1 SGDLS, CDR2 YYNGEE. CDR3 in DNA: TGTGCCAGCAGCGCAAGAAGGGGTAGTTACAATGAGCAGTTCTTC. Its translation: CASSARRGSYNEQFF.

In its sample, this clonotype was seen many times. The chain uses TRBV28 and TRBJ1-1, with a weak D call TRBD1 (6 bases). V shed 8 bases and J shed 0 bases, with 16 bases lying between them. CDR1 and CDR2 from the germline V gene are MDHEN and SYDVKM. The length of the CDR3 is 15 residues. Here the CDR3 DNA reads TGTGCCAGCGTCACCGGGACACTTATGAACACTGAAGCTTTCTTT. It specifies CASVTGTLMNTEAFF.

This clonotype has a count of ten or more. The chain is built from TRBV12-3 or TRBV12-4 and TRBJ2-1; 9 bases are shared with TRBD2. The V and J ends lost 6 bases and 9 bases, in that order; junction bases with no gene match: 9. CDR3 length: 14 residues. The CDR3 coding sequence is TGTGCCAGCAGCTCTCTAGCGGGGCCCGCTGAGCAGTTCTTC. Its protein is CASSSLAGPAEQFF.

Many counts were recorded for this clonotype. This chain uses TRBV20-1 with TRBJ2-3; no firm D call. Germline CDR1 and CDR2: DFQATT and SNEGSKA (reference sequence). V lost 5 bases, J lost 2 bases, and 11 bases lay in between. The CDR3 runs to 13 residues. The CDR3 DNA reads as TGCAGTGCTTCAAATCAGGACACAGATACGCAGTATTTT. It specifies CSASNQDTDTQYF.

This clonotype was seen repeatedly, ten times or more. The chain uses TRBV5-1 and TRBJ2-5; 9 bases align to TRBD2. Trimming took 3 bases from V and 5 from J; bases not matched to a gene: 5. Germline V gene lookup returns CDR1 SGHRS and CDR2 YFSETQ. The CDR3 has 14 residues. The CDR3 region has the DNA TGCGCCAGCAGCTGGCGGGAGGGCCCCGAGACCCAGTACTTC. This codes for CASSWREGPETQYF.